This entry concerns a single T cell receptor (beta chain). Its antigen is not identified. The data derive from a study of OX40 agonist ivuxolimab in advanced cancers. Study overall: Three patients showed partial responses: one hepatocellular carcinoma and two cutaneous melanoma cases.

Method: immunoSEQ multiplex PCR; TCRdb's copy keeps in-frame clones and lacks some. The sample shows around 68,000 clones, around 86% of them seen only once. Blood samples were obtained at baseline, cycle 4 day 1, and cycle 7 day 1. The study's findings and limits: Partial responders at 0.1-3.0 mg/kg had among the lowest clonal expansion. At doses 0.1 to 3.0 mg/kg, CD4+ and CD8+ clones expanded.

This CDR3 has 13 residues. CDR1 and CDR2 (germline): MDHEN, SYDVKM. Trimming at V came to 5 bases and at J to 7 bases, leaving 6 bases not matched to a gene. Here the sequenced sample was CD4+ or CD8+ T cells sorted from blood, taken in a trial of the OX40 agonist ivuxolimab. The chain links TRBV28 to TRBJ2-3, with TRBD1 matching 7 bases. This clonotype was sampled from an adult with an advanced solid tumor such as melanoma, head and neck, liver or kidney cancer. The CDR3 loop reads CASSSPGQYTQYF. For the CDR3, the DNA is TGTGCCAGCAGTAGCCCGGGACAGTATACGCAGTATTTT.